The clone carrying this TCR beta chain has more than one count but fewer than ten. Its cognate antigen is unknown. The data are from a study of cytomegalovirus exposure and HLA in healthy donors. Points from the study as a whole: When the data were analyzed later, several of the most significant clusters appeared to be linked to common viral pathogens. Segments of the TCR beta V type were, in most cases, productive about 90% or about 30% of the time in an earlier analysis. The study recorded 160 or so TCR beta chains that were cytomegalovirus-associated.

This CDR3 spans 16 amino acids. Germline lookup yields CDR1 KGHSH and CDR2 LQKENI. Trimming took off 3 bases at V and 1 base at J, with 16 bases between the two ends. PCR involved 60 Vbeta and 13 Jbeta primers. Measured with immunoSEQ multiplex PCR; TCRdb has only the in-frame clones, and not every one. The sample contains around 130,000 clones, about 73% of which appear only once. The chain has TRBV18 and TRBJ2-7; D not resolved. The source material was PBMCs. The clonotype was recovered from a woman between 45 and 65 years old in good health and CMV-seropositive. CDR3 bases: TGTGCCAGCTCACCGTCACAAAGTCAGACTTCCTACGAGCAGTACTTC. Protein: CASSPSQSQTSYEQYF. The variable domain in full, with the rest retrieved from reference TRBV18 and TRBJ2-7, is NAGVMQNPRHLVRRRGQEARLRCSPMKGHSHVYWYRQLPEEGLKFMVYLQKENIIDESGMPKERFSAEFPKEGPSILRIQQVVRGDSAAYFCASSPSQSQTSYEQYFGPGTRLTVT.